This T cell receptor (beta chain) appears in the sequencing data of a study of T cell responses to AZD1222 COVID-19 vaccine. Across the whole study: Doses given second, at about 4 or about 12 weeks, were pooled. Study-level points and caveats: The donors showed a predominance of white British ancestry and of females, with possible underestimation of clonal diversity. Baseline serostatus was positive in only six AZD1222 recipients. Reports indicate that nearly half of spike-specific TCRs are directed at unmutated variant regions.

CDR1 is SGHRS, CDR2 YFSETQ, per germline. Trimming removed 4 bases at V and 12 bases at J, with 20 bases between. The CDR3 contains 14 residues. The assay was immunoSEQ multiplex PCR, and TCRdb's table has in-frame clones only and misses some. Of some 140,000 clones listed, 88% are singletons. For this clone: Its antigen is not known.

The clonotype originates from an adult in good health. V usage is TRBV5-1 and J usage is TRBJ2-4, with TRBD2 as a possible D gene (6 bases). The sample consisted of peripheral blood, taken on day 0 of AZD1222 vaccination. CDR3 in DNA: TGCGCCAGCAGCGCCGGGGACTCACTTACGGGTCAGTACTTC. Its translation: CASSAGDSLTGQYF.